This paragraph covers one T cell receptor beta chain sequence. This record belongs to a study of blood T cells in healthy people across ages. The second PCR ran about 6 to 12 cycles with a sample-barcoded 5' primer and J-beta primers. MiXCR, applied by TCRdb to the 5' RACE reads, yields one record per CDR3 protein. The sample lists 1.8 million or so distinct CDR3 sequences, 39% occurring once. Peripheral blood was drawn, approximately 9.4 milliliters per donor. This TCR was sampled from a human donor in good health. Sequenced input: blood.

CDR3 sequence (DNA): TGTGCCTATACGACAGGCCGGGCAACTAATGAAAAACTGTTTTTT. Residues: CAYTTGRATNEKLFF. The chain is built from TRBV30 and TRBJ1-4; a possible D gene is TRBD1 (6 bases). Germline assignment: CDR1 GTSNPN and CDR2 SVGIG (reference sequence). This CDR3 has 15 residues. V dropped 7 bases and J dropped 0 bases, with 15 bases sitting between them.